The table lists the clone carrying this T cell receptor (beta chain) with many counts. What it recognizes is unknown. Constant-region reverse primers amplified full-length variable regions, followed by semi-nested Nested Universal Primer A PCR. MiXCR, applied by TCRdb to the 5' RACE reads, yields one record per CDR3 protein. The sample has about 32,000 distinct CDR3 sequences, around 24% seen once; the top ten hold around 4.1%. Memory CD4+ cells were defined as CD4+CD45RO+CD25-. General study findings and limits: Greatest tumor Treg TCR overlap was with tumor naive CD4+ cells. Tumor memory CD4+ T cell TCR gene usage clustered with blood and lymph node memory CD4+ cells and lymph node naive CD4+ cells.

The sequenced sample was memory CD4+ T cells sorted from blood. As for subset: memory CD4+ T cells, CD4+CD45RO+CD25-. This sequence originates from a female donor with breast cancer.

CDR3 sequence reads: CSAQGDSNQPQHF. DNA for the CDR3: TGCAGTGCTCAGGGAGACAGCAATCAGCCCCAGCATTTT. This chain uses TRBV20-1 with TRBJ1-5, with D tentatively TRBD1 (5 bases). The germline V and J ends were trimmed by 5 bases and 1 base, with 9 bases remaining between them. In germline, CDR1 is DFQATT, CDR2 SNEGSKA (reference sequence). This CDR3 has 13 amino acids.